This T cell receptor (beta chain) is from a study of blood T cell repertoires in COVID-19. Of note for this clone: Other DNA sequences within the sample encode an identical CDR3.

Trimming pared 1 base from V and 2 bases from J, leaving 5 bases between. The CDR3 spans 13 residues. Using immunoSEQ multiplex PCR, the repertoire was profiled, and TCRdb retains in-frame clones only, with some absent. This table holds approximately 140,000 clones, around 88% found once. The sequence derives from a human donor in a cohort sampled during active COVID-19. V is TRBV12-3 or TRBV12-4 and J is TRBJ1-1; D is ambiguous. Sequenced material: peripheral blood. Here the CDR3 reads CASSLGANTEAFF. The CDR3 DNA follows: TGTGCCAGCAGTTTAGGGGCCAACACTGAAGCTTTCTTT.